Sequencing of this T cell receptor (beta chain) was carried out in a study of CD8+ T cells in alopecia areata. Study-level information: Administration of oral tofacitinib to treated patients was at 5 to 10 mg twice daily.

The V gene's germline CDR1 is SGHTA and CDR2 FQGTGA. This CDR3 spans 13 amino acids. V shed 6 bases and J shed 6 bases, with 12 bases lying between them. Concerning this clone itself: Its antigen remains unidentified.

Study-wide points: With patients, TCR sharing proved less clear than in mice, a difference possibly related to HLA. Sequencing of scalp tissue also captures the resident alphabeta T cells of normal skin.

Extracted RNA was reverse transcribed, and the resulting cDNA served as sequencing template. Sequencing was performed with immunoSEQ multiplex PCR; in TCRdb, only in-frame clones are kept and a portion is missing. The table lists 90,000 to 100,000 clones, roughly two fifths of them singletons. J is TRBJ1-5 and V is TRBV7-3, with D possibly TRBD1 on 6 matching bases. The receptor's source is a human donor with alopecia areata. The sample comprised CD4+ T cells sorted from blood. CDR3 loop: CASSSGVGQPQHF. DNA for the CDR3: TGTGCCAGCAGTTCAGGGGTAGGTCAGCCCCAGCATTTT.